This T cell receptor beta chain came from a study of T cell responses to AZD1222 COVID-19 vaccine. The method was immunoSEQ multiplex PCR; TCRdb's version includes in-frame clones alone and lacks a portion of them. The repertoire holds 140,000 or so clones, with roughly nine tenths as singletons. CDR3 length: 14 amino acids. Germline V gene data show CDR1 as MDHEN and CDR2 as SYDVKM. V lost 3 bases to trimming and J lost 4 bases, with 12 bases between them. Comments on this clone: Its antigen is not identified.

Overall study findings and caveats: Spike-specific TCR breadth and depth rose after two AZD1222 doses.

The chain links TRBV28 to TRBJ1-2; no firm D call. The origin of this receptor is an adult who received the AZD1222 COVID-19 vaccine. Sequencing used peripheral blood, obtained 28 days after the second AZD1222 dose. The CDR3 DNA sequence: TGTGCCAGCAGTTTCGGTACAGTATCCTATGGCTACACCTTC. The encoded protein is CASSFGTVSYGYTF.